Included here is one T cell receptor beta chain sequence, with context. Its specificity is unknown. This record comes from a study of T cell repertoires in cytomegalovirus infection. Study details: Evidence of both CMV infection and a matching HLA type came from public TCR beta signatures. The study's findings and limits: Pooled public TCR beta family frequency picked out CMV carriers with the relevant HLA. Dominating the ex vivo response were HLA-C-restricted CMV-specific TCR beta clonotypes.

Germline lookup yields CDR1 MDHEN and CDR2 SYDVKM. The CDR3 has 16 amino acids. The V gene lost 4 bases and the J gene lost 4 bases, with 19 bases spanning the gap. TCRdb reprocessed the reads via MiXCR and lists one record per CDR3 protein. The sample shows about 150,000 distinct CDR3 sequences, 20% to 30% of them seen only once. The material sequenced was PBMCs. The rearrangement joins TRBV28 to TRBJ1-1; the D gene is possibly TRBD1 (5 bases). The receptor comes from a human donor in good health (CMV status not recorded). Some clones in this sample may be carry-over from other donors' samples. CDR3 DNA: TGTGCCAGCAGTTCCAGGGCCTCTAGACGAACCACTGAAGCTTTCTTT. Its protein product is CASSSRASRRTTEAFF. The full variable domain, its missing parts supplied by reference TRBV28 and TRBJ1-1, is DVKVTQSSRYLVKRTGEKVFLECVQDMDHENMFWYRQDPGLGLRLIYFSYDVKMKEKGDIPEGYSVSREKKERFSLILESASTNQTSMYLCASSSRASRRTTEAFFGQGTRLTVV.